This T cell receptor (beta chain) is drawn from a study of memory CD4+ T cells and cytomegalovirus serostatus. General study results and limits: Each of approximately 73 CMV-associated TCRbeta sequences occurred in one to five individuals.

The CDR3 covers 14 residues. V was clipped by 8 bases and J by 0 bases; unmatched bases: 6. Germline V CDR1 and CDR2: GTSNPN, SVGIG (reference sequence). The method was immunoSEQ multiplex PCR; TCRdb's version includes in-frame clones alone and lacks a portion of them. The sample includes some 44,000 clones, roughly 80% seen only once; the top ten take 0.5% to 0.65%. Single viable CD3+CD4+CD8-CD45RO+ cells were sorted as the memory CD4+ T cells. In this sample, this clone turned up once. Its antigen is as yet unknown. Sequenced material: memory CD4+ T cells from blood. The V gene is TRBV30, the J gene TRBJ2-1; 8 bases line up with TRBD1. This sequence was found in an adult in good health and CMV-seronegative. In DNA, the CDR3 is TGTGCCGGGACAGGTTTCAGCTCCTACAATGAGCAGTTCTTC. This gives the protein CAGTGFSSYNEQFF.